Included here is one T cell receptor (beta chain) sequence, with context. No antigen is known for it. One base away there is no much larger clone; base qualities are not given. The germline ends are 5 bases apart after V is trimmed by 4 bases and J by 8 bases. The germline V gene sets CDR1 to SGHDN and CDR2 to FVKESK. The CDR3 contains 10 residues, cysteine and phenylalanine counted. Here the CDR3 DNA is all that survives: 30 bases in frame from base 1. Patients with a history of autoimmune disease or receiving systemic immunosuppression were excluded from the trial. Peripheral blood for TCR sequencing was collected from all dose cohorts at baseline, on cycle 4 day 1, and on cycle 7 day 1. Samples came from an open-label, multicenter, first-in-human phase I dose-escalation trial of ivuxolimab. Adults with locally advanced or metastatic melanoma, renal cell, hepatocellular, or head and neck squamous cell carcinoma were enrolled in the trial. Before TCR sequencing, CD4+ and CD8+ T cells were separately sorted from peripheral blood.

This record comes from a study of OX40 agonist ivuxolimab in advanced cancers. Background on the whole study: Ivuxolimab, which targeted the costimulatory receptor OX40 (CD134), was an agonistic, fully human IgG2 monoclonal antibody. Intravenous ivuxolimab was administered to patients every 2 weeks at six dose levels: 0.01, 0.1, 0.3, 1.5, 3 and 10 mg/kg. Of the roughly 52 dose-escalation patients, hepatocellular carcinoma was present in about 20, melanoma in around 15, renal cell carcinoma in 9 and head and neck cancer in 9. The dose-escalation cohort was about 86% male with a mean age of approximately 60 years, ranging from about 23 to 85. Prior anti-PD-1, anti-PD-L1 or anti-CTLA-4 therapy was permitted, and approximately 41% of dose-escalation patients had received checkpoint inhibitors. Partial responses occurred in three dose-escalation patients, of whom one had hepatocellular carcinoma and two had cutaneous melanoma. The purpose of peripheral TCRbeta sequencing was to test whether ivuxolimab changed TCR sequence diversity and led to clonal T-cell expansion. The monotherapy dose-escalation portion (N of about 50 patients) of the phase I ivuxolimab trial is reported in the paper.

Overall study results and their limits: After ivuxolimab, expanded clones were on average more numerous among CD8+ T cells than among CD4+ T cells. In the 0.1-3.0 mg/kg groups, partial responders were among the patients with the lowest normalized peripheral clonal expansion, particularly in CD8+ T cells. Low levels of normalized T-cell clonal expansion were also seen in some patients who did not respond. At doses of 0.1 to 3.0 mg/kg, clonal expansion of both CD4+ and CD8+ blood T cells was observed from baseline to week 6. Antigen specificity was not determined for the clonally expanded peripheral T cells.

Genomic DNA was extracted from sorted cells for sequencing of the TCRbeta CDR3 region. The immunoSEQ Assay was used for sequencing of TCRbeta CDR3 regions. The source is immuneACCESS, and TCRdb retained only in-frame sequences with V and J called. Part of the clones is not carried over; for the studies checked, unresolved V genes explain less than half of this, and the remainder is unexplained. For this sample there are around 82,000 clones; 85% to 90% appear just once. The ten largest make up 13% of the sample. The chain uses TRBV14 and TRBJ1-2, with the D gene too uncertain to name. The TCR originated in an adult with an advanced solid tumor such as melanoma, head and neck, liver or kidney cancer. The sequenced sample was CD4+ or CD8+ T cells sorted from blood, obtained in a trial of the OX40 agonist ivuxolimab. The nucleotides are TGTGCCAGCAGCCCTGACGGCTACACCTTC. This yields the protein CASSPDGYTF.